This TCR beta chain was profiled in a study of shared clonotypes between healthy human individuals. Study-wide points: Naive subsets tended to show greater estimated richness than memory subsets.

As to this clone: The target antigen is unknown.

Clones were sequenced by immunoSEQ multiplex PCR, and TCRdb holds only the in-frame ones, with some missing. The sample includes roughly 810,000 clones, approximately 97% of them seen just once. CD45RO-negative cells were positively selected for CCR7, leaving out terminally differentiated effector memory CD45RA+ cells. The donors, all of them Caucasian adults, lived in Nashville, Tennessee. The CDR3 consists of 14 residues. V was shortened by 6 bases and J by 1 base, with 10 bases between the two germline ends. Germline V gives CDR1 MNHEY, CDR2 SMNVEV (reference sequence). This chain links TRBV27 with TRBJ1-5; perhaps TRBD1 as D (5 bases). Sequencing was done on a sample of naive CD8+ T cells sorted from blood. The sequence derives from a man aged 30-40 years in good health. This chain's CDR3 is CASRMGGSNQPQHF. The CDR3 DNA follows: TGTGCCAGCAGAATGGGGGGGAGCAATCAGCCCCAGCATTTT.